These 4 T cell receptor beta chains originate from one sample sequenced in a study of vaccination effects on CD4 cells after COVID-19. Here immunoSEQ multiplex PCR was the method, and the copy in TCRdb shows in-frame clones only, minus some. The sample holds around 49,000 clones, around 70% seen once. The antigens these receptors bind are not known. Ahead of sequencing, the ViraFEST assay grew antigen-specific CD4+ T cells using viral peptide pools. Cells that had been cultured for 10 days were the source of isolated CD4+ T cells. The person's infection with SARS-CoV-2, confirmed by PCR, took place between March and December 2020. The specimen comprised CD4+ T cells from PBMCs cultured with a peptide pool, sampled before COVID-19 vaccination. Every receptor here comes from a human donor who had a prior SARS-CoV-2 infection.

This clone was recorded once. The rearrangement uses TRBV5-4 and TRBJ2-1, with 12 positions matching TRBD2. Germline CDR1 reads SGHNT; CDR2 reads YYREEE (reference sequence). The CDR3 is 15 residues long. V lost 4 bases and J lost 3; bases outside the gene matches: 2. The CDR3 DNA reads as TGTGCCAGCAGCCCGACTAGCGGGGGCTACAATGAGCAGTTCTTC. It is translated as CASSPTSGGYNEQFF.

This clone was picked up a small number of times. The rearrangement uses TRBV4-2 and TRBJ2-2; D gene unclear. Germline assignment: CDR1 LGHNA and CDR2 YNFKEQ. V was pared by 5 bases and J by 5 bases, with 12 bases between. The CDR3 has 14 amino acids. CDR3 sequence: CASSDIDDTGELFF. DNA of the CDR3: TGTGCCAGCAGCGACATAGACGATACCGGGGAGCTGTTTTTT.

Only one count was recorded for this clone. The CDR3 region is CASSSKTKGTEAFF. The CDR3 DNA is TGTGCCAGCAGCTCAAAGACCAAAGGGACTGAAGCTTTCTTT. The rearrangement uses TRBV7-8 and TRBJ1-1; D is uncertain. V shed 4 bases and J shed 5 bases, with 14 bases lying between them. This CDR3 has 14 amino acids. Looked up from germline, CDR1 is SGHVS and CDR2 is FQNEAQ.

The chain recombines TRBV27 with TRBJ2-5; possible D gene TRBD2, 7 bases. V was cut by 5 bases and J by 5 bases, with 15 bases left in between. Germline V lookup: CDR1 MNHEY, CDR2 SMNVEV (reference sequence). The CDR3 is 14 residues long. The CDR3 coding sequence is TGTGCCAGCAGTCCCTCGCGGGGGCAGGAGACCCAGTACTTC. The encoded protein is CASSPSRGQETQYF.